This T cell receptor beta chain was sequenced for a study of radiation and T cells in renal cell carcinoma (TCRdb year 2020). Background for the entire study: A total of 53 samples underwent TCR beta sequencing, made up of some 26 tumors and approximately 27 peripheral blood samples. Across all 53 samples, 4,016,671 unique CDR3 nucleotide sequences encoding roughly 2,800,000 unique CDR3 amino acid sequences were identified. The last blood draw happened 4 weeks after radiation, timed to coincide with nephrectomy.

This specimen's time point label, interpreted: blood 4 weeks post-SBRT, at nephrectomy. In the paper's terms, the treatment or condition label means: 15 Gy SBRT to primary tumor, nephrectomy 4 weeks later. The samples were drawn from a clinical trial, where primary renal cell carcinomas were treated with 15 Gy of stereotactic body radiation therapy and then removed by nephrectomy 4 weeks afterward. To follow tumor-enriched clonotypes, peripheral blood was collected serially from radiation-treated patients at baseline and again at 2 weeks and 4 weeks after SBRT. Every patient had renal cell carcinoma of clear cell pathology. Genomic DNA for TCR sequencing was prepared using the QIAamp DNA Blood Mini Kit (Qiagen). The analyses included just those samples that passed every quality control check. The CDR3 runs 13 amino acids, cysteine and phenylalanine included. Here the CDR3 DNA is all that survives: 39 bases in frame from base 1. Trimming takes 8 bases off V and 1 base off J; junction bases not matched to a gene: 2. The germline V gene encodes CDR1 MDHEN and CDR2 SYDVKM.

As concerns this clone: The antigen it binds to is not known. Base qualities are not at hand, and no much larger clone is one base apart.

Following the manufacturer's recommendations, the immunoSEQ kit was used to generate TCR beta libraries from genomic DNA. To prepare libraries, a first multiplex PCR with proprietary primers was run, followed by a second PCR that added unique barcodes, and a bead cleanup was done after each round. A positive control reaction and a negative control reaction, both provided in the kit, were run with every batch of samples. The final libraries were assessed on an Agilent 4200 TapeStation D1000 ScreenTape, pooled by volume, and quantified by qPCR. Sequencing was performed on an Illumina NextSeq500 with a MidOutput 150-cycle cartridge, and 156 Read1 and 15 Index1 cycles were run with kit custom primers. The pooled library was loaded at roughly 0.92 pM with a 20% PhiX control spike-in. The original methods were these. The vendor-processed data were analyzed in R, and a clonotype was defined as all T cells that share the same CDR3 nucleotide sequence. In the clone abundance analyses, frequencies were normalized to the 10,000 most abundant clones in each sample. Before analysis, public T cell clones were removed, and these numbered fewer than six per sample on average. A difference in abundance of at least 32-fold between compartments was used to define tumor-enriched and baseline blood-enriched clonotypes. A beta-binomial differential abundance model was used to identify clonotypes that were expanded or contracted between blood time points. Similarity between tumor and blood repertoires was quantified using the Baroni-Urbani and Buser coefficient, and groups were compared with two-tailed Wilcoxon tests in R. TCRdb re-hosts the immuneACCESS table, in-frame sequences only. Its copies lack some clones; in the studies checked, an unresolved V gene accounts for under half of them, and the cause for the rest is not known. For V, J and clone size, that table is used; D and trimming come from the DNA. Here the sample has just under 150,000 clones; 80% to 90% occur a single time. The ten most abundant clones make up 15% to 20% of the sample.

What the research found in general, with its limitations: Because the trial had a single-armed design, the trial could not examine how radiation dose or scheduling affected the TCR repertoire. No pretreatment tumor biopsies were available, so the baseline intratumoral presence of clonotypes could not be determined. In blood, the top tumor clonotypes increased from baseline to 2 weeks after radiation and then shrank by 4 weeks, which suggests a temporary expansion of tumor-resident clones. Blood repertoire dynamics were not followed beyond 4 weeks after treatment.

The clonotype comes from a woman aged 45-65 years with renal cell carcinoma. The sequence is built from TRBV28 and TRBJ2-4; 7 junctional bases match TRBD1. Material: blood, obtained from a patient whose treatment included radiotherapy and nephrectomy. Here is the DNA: TGTGCCAGCGAGACAGGGGCCAAAAACATTCAGTACTTC. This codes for CASETGAKNIQYF. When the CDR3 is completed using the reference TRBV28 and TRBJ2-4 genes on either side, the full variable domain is DVKVTQSSRYLVKRTGEKVFLECVQDMDHENMFWYRQDPGLGLRLIYFSYDVKMKEKGDIPEGYSVSREKKERFSLILESASTNQTSMYLCASETGAKNIQYFGAGTRLSVL.